Reported below is one T cell receptor (beta chain). Its specificity is unknown. Other nucleotide sequences from this sample produce the same CDR3. In the authors' methods: Junction-only sequences without quality scores were provided by ImmunoSEQ, so filtering was different. Here immunoSEQ multiplex PCR was the method, and the copy in TCRdb shows in-frame clones only, minus some. V and J calls plus clone size are reproduced from that table; the DNA served to infer D and trimming. The sample contains roughly 2 million clones, around 95% of which appear only once. Germline values: CDR1 SGDLS, CDR2 YYNGEE. The CDR3 extends over 14 amino acids. V shed 0 bases and J 2 bases; nucleotides not matched to a gene: 0. Subsets obtained from CD4+ cells comprised CD45RA+ naive and CD45RA-negative memory cells. These data originate in a study of shared clonotypes between healthy human individuals. Study-wide points: Non-shared clonotypes were found to have lower generation probabilities than the clonotypes that were shared by all four of the sorted-subset donors. Clonotype sharing across donors was expected to vary with sequencing depth.

The source material was naive CD4+ T cells sorted from blood. Subset defined: CD45RA+ positively selected. This chain joins TRBV9 and TRBJ2-3; 7 nucleotides agree with TRBD2. The receptor's source is a man between 18 and 35 years old in good health. The CDR3 protein is CASSVGLATDTQYF. CDR3 DNA: TGTGCCAGCAGCGTAGGACTAGCCACAGATACGCAGTATTTT.